The present TCR beta chain was sequenced within a study of siplizumab effects on memory and regulatory T cells (dated by TCRdb to the late 2010s). Concerning the study at large: The study examined how the anti-CD2 antibody siplizumab affects alloreactive T-cell subsets in allogeneic mixed lymphocyte reactions built from human PBMCs.

Points the paper makes about the study in general: About 75-95% of proliferating CD4+ or CD8+ clones could not be given a naive or memory phenotype. Whether proliferating Tregs from siplizumab cultures were suppressive was not functionally confirmed. In reactions with siplizumab, an average of approximately 69% of mappable alloreactive CD4+ clones were Treg-derived, compared with around 28% in control reactions. Because sequences below about 10^-5 frequency were poorly captured, only a minor fraction of alloreactive clones could be mapped to unstimulated subsets. Unstimulated naive T cells appeared to be more diverse than memory T cells, and naive cells seemed to make a substantial contribution to the alloresponse. The cumulative frequency of alloreactive sequences that could be traced back to unstimulated CD4+ memory T cells was significantly reduced by siplizumab.

This clone was seen only once. Its antigen specificity is not known. One base away there is no much larger clone; base qualities are not given. Sorted unstimulated T cells, along with proliferating T cells recovered from mixed lymphocyte reactions, underwent TCRbeta CDR3 sequencing. Fresh whole blood from approximately ten HLA-typed healthy donors was used to isolate PBMCs. To map where alloreactive clones came from, CD4+ regulatory T cells in the unstimulated state were FACS-sorted. The library was built by means of the immunoSEQ multiplex PCR assay. Each sample had 85,000 to 100,000 TCR templates assayed by the deep sequencing platform. Genomic DNA extracted from sorted T cells was the material used for TCRbeta CDR3 sequencing. The authors' pipeline ran thus. The R programming language was used for the clonal analysis of the TCRbeta CDR3 data. Unstimulated samples were compared with post-reaction CFSE-low samples to define alloreactive CD4+ and CD8+ clones. Alloreactive CD4+ clones were assigned to regulatory or non-regulatory origin by matching sequences to sorted unstimulated Treg and non-Treg repertoires. TCRdb limited this immuneACCESS table to in-frame rearrangements with V and J called. A share of clones is missing; checked studies link under half to unresolved V genes, and the rest is unexplained. That table is the source of V, J and clone size, and D and trimming were worked out from the DNA. The sample table holds some 99,000 clones, of which roughly 94% were seen once. The ten top clones hold more than 0.65% of the sample.

The origin of this receptor is a human donor in good health. Material for sequencing was Tregs sorted from blood.

The nucleotides read TGTGCCAGCAGCTTAGTATCTCCCTACGAGACCCAGTACTTC. Its translation reads: CASSLVSPYETQYF. The chain is encoded by TRBV13 joined to TRBJ2-5, with no confident D gene call. CDR1 and CDR2 are read off the germline V gene (reference sequence) as PRHDT and FYEKMQ. The trim is 1 base for V and 5 bases for J, with a gap of 11 bases between the germline ends. Counted from cysteine to phenylalanine, this CDR3 has 14 amino acids. The only DNA kept is the CDR3, 42 bases in frame from the first base.